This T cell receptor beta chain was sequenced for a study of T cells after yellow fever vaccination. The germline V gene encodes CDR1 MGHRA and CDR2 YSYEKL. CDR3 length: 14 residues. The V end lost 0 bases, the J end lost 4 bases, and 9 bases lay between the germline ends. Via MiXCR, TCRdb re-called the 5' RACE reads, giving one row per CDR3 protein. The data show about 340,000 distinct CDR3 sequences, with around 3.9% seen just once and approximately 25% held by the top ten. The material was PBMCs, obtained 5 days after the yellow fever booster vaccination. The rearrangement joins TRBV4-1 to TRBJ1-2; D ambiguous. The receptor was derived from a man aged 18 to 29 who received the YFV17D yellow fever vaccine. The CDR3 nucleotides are TGCGCCAGCAGCCAAGACCCCACAGTCTATGGCTACACCTTC. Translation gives CASSQDPTVYGYTF.